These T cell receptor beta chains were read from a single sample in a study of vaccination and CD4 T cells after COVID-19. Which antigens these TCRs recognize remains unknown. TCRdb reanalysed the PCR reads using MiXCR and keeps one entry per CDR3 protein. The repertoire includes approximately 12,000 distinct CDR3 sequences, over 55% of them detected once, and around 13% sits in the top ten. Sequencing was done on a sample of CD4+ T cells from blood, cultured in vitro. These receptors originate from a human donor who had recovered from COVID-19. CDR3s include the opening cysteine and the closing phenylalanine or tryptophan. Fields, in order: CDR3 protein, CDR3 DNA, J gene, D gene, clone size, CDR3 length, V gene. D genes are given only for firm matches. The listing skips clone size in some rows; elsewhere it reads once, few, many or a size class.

CASTSVWTEAFF,TGTGCCAGCACCTCTGTTTGGACTGAAGCTTTCTTT,TRBJ1-1,-,few,12,TRBV2
CASSGTGVDYGYTF,TGTGCCAGCAGCGGGACAGGAGTCGACTATGGCTACACCTTC,TRBJ1-2,TRBD1,-,14,TRBV7-8
CAISAGQLTNSPLHF,TGTGCCATCAGCGCGGGACAGCTGACGAATTCACCCCTCCACTTT,TRBJ1-6,TRBD1,-,15,TRBV10-3
CATSARDRDYNEQFF,TGTGCCACCAGTGCCCGGGACAGGGACTACAATGAGCAGTTCTTC,TRBJ2-1,TRBD1,few,15,TRBV24-1
CASSMAVQETQYF,TGTGCCAGTAGTATGGCAGTCCAAGAGACCCAGTACTTC,TRBJ2-5,-,few,13,TRBV19
CASSFLQGQDTEAFF,TGTGCCAGCAGCTTTCTACAGGGGCAGGACACTGAAGCTTTCTTT,TRBJ1-1,TRBD1,-,15,TRBV7-9
CASSLLGDYNEQFF,TGTGCCAGCAGTCTCCTCGGCGACTACAATGAGCAGTTCTTC,TRBJ2-1,-,-,14,TRBV11-3
CASKEDPRAGGGETQYF,TGTGCCAGCAAAGAAGACCCCCGCGCGGGAGGGGGGGAGACCCAGTACTTC,TRBJ2-5,TRBD2,-,17,TRBV27
CASSKAGIGTDTQYF,TGTGCCAGCAGTAAAGCAGGGATTGGTACAGATACGCAGTATTTT,TRBJ2-3,-,-,15,TRBV6-2/TRBV6-3
CASSLGQGARSNQPQHF,TGTGCCAGCAGCTTAGGACAGGGGGCGCGAAGCAATCAGCCCCAGCATTTT,TRBJ1-5,TRBD1,-,17,TRBV7-2
CASSSNRAGANVLTF,TGTGCCAGCAGTTCCAACAGGGCTGGGGCCAACGTCCTGACTTTC,TRBJ2-6,-,-,15,TRBV28
CASSSAETQYF,TGTGCCAGCAGCTCGGCGGAGACCCAGTACTTC,TRBJ2-5,-,-,11,TRBV7-8
CASSLLQGHGYTF,TGTGCCAGCAGTTTGCTACAGGGCCATGGCTACACCTTC,TRBJ1-2,-,-,13,TRBV27
CASSNRGESPLHF,TGTGCCAGCAGCAACAGGGGGGAGTCACCCCTCCACTTT,TRBJ1-6,TRBD1,-,13,TRBV5-4
CASRYSGSSYEQYF,TGTGCCAGCAGATATAGCGGGAGCTCCTACGAGCAGTACTTC,TRBJ2-7,TRBD2,few,14,TRBV7-9
CASRGTGGGFEAFF,TGTGCCAGTAGGGGGACAGGGGGAGGATTTGAAGCTTTCTTT,TRBJ1-1,TRBD1,-,14,TRBV19
CSANTWGTEGGETQYF,TGCAGTGCCAACACATGGGGTACCGAAGGAGGAGAGACCCAGTACTTC,TRBJ2-5,-,once,16,TRBV20-1
CSADPLEGQPQHF,TGCAGTGCTGACCCTTTGGAGGGACAGCCCCAGCATTTT,TRBJ1-5,-,-,13,TRBV20-1
CASSLRAANYGYTF,TGTGCCAGCAGTTTAAGGGCTGCTAACTATGGCTACACCTTC,TRBJ1-2,-,-,14,TRBV27
CATSRGASGANVLTF,TGTGCCACCAGCAGAGGAGCGTCTGGGGCCAACGTCCTGACTTTC,TRBJ2-6,-,-,15,TRBV15
CSARVEGNTGELFF,TGCAGTGCTAGGGTGGAGGGCAACACCGGGGAGCTGTTTTTT,TRBJ2-2,-,-,14,TRBV20-1
CSARSAGGGNNEQFF,TGCAGTGCCAGATCAGCGGGAGGGGGGAACAATGAGCAGTTCTTC,TRBJ2-1,TRBD2,-,15,TRBV20-1
CASTADRMGSEQYF,TGTGCCAGCACCGCTGACAGGATGGGGTCCGAGCAGTACTTC,TRBJ2-7,-,-,14,TRBV6-1
CSASSASSTDTQYF,TGCAGTGCTAGTTCAGCTTCTAGCACAGATACGCAGTATTTT,TRBJ2-3,-,-,14,TRBV20-1
CASSLTGGNAWETQYF,TGTGCCAGCAGCCTAACGGGGGGCAACGCGTGGGAGACCCAGTACTTC,TRBJ2-5,-,-,16,TRBV7-6
CASSKLGLCNSPLHF,TGTGCCAGCAGCAAGCTGGGATTGTGTAATTCACCCCTCCACTTT,TRBJ1-6,-,-,15,TRBV21-1
CASSFRTGGGNTEAFF,TGCGCCAGCAGCTTCAGGACAGGGGGAGGTAACACTGAAGCTTTCTTT,TRBJ1-1,TRBD1,-,16,TRBV5-1